This T cell receptor (beta chain) was captured by sequencing in a study of blood T cell repertoires in COVID-19. Study background: PBMCs, B-cell-depleted T cells, or T cells were the source of the cDNA or gDNA that made up the material.

The V gene lost 11 bases and the J gene lost 1 base, with 16 bases spanning the gap. Germline V gives CDR1 MNHEY, CDR2 SVGAGI. CDR3 length: 14 amino acids. This clone has ten or more counts. Data came from immunoSEQ multiplex PCR; TCRdb stores just in-frame clones and leaves some out. Here the sample spans 120,000 to 150,000 clones, around 82% being singletons. Assignments of participants to cohorts depended upon their own reported clinical history. Input material: PBMCs or T cells enriched from blood (not recorded which). The clonotype originates from a man in his forties with acute COVID-19. V and J are TRBV6-5 and TRBJ2-3; weak D call: TRBD2 (6 bases). CDR3: CAARAGLGTDTQYF. In nucleotides, the CDR3 is TGTGCCGCACGAGCGGGCCTGGGCACAGATACGCAGTATTTT.